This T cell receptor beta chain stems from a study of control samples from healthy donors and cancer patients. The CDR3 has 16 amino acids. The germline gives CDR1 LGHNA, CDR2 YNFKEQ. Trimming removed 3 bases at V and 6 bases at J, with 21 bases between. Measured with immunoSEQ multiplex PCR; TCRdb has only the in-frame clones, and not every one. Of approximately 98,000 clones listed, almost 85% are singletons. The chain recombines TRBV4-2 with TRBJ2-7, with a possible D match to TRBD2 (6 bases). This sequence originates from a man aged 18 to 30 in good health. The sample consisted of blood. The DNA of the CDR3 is TGTGCCAGCAGCCAGCGGGTCGGGACTTGCGTGTTCGAGCAGTACTTC. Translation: CASSQRVGTCVFEQYF.